The 5 T cell receptor beta chains reported below all come from one sample, sequenced in a study of vaccination and CD4 T cells after COVID-19. Via MiXCR, TCRdb re-called the PCR reads, giving one row per CDR3 protein. Of 20,000 to 25,000 distinct CDR3 sequences in the sample, approximately 57% are singletons; the top ten hold about 1%. The sample in question was CD4+ T cells from blood, obtained before SARS-CoV-2 vaccination. The receptor set was obtained from a human donor who had recovered from COVID-19.

The chain is built from TRBV7-2 and TRBJ1-1; no definite D call. This CDR3 is built from 15 residues. Germline CDR1 reads SGHTA; CDR2 reads FQGNSA. The V gene lost 1 base and the J gene lost 4 bases, with 13 bases spanning the gap. The CDR3 bases are TGTGCCAGCAGCTTAGATTGGAGAGTCACCACTGAAGCTTTCTTT. Translation gives CASSLDWRVTTEAFF.

This sequence joins TRBV6-1 and TRBJ1-5; D uncertain. CDR3 size: 13 residues. Germline CDR1 reads MNHNS; CDR2 reads SASEGT. The V end was cut by 7 bases, the J end by 4 bases, with 11 bases between. CDR3 DNA sequence: TGTGCCAGCATCTCCTCAGTAAATCAGCCCCAGCATTTT. Translating gives CASISSVNQPQHF.

The chain links TRBV27 to TRBJ2-1; a possible D gene is TRBD2 (5 bases). V was shortened by 4 bases and J by 6 bases, with 7 bases between the two germline ends. The CDR3 spans 12 residues. Germline CDR1 is MNHEY and CDR2 is SMNVEV (reference sequence). The CDR3 bases are TGTGCCAGCAGTTCGGGAATCAATGAGCAGTTCTTC. Protein sequence: CASSSGINEQFF.

Only a few counts were recorded for this clonotype. The rearrangement joins TRBV20-1 to TRBJ2-5; no definite D call. This CDR3 has 11 residues. Germline CDR1 DFQATT, CDR2 SNEGSKA (reference sequence). The CDR3 DNA follows: TGCAGCTCTAGGGCACAAGAGACCCAGTACTTC. Amino acids: CSSRAQETQYF.

The table lists this clonotype with a few counts. The CDR3 DNA follows: TGTGCCTGGAGTGTCCGGGACAGGGTCACAGATACGCAGTATTTT. This codes for CAWSVRDRVTDTQYF. The chain joins TRBV30 to TRBJ2-3; 9 positions agree with TRBD1. V lost 0 bases and J lost 2; bases outside the gene matches: 3. CDR1 GTSNPN and CDR2 SVGIG come from the germline V gene (reference sequence). The CDR3 is made up of 15 amino acids.